This record looks at one T cell receptor beta chain sequence and its context. Its antigen is unknown. The data derive from a study of cytomegalovirus exposure and HLA in healthy donors. For the study at large: In a later analysis, the 130 or so validation repertoires were reported to have used the same platform as the 600 to 800 first-cohort repertoires. General observations from the study: Most TCR sequences were rare, but some public TCRs occurred in many donors. The classifier reportedly diagnosed cytomegalovirus status with high sensitivity and specificity. Researchers counted 180 or so TCR beta chains as cytomegalovirus-associated.

Here immunoSEQ multiplex PCR was the method, and the copy in TCRdb shows in-frame clones only, minus some. This table has 55,000 to 75,000 clones, more than 85% appearing once. V lost 3 bases to trimming and J lost 7 bases, with 10 bases between them. This CDR3 region has 13 residues. Germline V gene lookup returns CDR1 SEHNR and CDR2 FQNEAQ (reference sequence). Sequences were obtained from PBMCs. The rearrangement uses TRBV7-9 and TRBJ1-5, with D possibly being TRBD1 (5 bases). This TCR was sampled from a man younger than 30 in good health and CMV-seropositive. DNA of the CDR3: TGTGCCAGCAGCTTTCAGGGTACACAGCCCCAGCATTTT. Protein: CASSFQGTQPQHF. The full variable domain, completed using reference TRBV7-9 and TRBJ1-5, is DTGVSQNPRHKITKRGQNVTFRCDPISEHNRLYWYRQTLGQGPEFLTYFQNEAQLEKSRLLSDRFSAERPKGSFSTLEIQRTEQGDSAMYLCASSFQGTQPQHFGDGTRLSIL.